This T cell receptor (beta chain) was captured in a study of CD8 T cells in ankylosing spondylitis. Points from the study as a whole: Disease-linked clones were reportedly significantly enriched in matched ankylosing spondylitis synovial fluid. A motif in TCR beta, a set of under ten highly homologous variants, appeared characteristic of ankylosing spondylitis blood. Relatively rare in peripheral blood, disease-linked clones were also CD8+.

Worth noting for this clonotype: The antigen remains unidentified.

For TCR beta, libraries came from quantitative 5'-RACE with molecular barcodes. TCRdb used MiXCR to reprocess the 5' RACE reads, holding one entry per CDR3 protein. The sample includes roughly 240,000 distinct CDR3 sequences, roughly 32% of them seen just once. CDR1 is SGHRS and CDR2 is YFSETQ in the germline V gene. The CDR3 is 13 residues long. J gave up 7 bases and V 1 base, and 3 bases lay outside the gene matches. The sequenced material came from blood, either unsorted or a sorted T cell fraction (not recorded which). The receptor was isolated from a male donor with ankylosing spondylitis or in good health (not recorded which). The chain employs TRBV5-1 and TRBJ2-7, with 9 bases fitting TRBD1. The CDR3 sequence: CASSLTGGAEQYF. The CDR3 bases are TGCGCCAGCAGCTTGACAGGGGGCGCGGAGCAGTACTTC.